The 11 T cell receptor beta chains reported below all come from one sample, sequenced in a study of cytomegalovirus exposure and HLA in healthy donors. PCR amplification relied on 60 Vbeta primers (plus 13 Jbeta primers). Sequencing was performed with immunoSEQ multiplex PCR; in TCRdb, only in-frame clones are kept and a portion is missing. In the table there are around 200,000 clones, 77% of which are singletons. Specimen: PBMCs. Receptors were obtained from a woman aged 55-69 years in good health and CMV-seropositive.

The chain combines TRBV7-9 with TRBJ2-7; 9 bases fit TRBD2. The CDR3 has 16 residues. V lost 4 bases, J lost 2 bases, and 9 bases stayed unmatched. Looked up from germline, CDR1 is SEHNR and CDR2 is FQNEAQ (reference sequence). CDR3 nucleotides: TGTGCCAGCAGCTGGCAAAGCGGGAGGCCCGCCTACGAGCAGTACTTC. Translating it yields CASSWQSGRPAYEQYF.

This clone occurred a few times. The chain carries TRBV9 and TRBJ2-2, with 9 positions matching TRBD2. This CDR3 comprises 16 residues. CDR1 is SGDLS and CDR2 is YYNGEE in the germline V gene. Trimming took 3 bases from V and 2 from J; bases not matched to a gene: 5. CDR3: CASSGTGTSNTGELFF. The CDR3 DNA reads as TGTGCCAGCAGCGGGACCGGGACTAGCAACACCGGGGAGCTGTTTTTT.

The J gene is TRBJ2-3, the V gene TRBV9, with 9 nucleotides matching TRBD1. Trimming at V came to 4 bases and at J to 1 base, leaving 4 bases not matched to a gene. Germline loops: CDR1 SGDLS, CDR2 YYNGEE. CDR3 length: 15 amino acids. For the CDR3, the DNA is TGTGCCAGCAGCTCCGGGACAGGGCGCACAGATACGCAGTATTTT. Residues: CASSSGTGRTDTQYF.

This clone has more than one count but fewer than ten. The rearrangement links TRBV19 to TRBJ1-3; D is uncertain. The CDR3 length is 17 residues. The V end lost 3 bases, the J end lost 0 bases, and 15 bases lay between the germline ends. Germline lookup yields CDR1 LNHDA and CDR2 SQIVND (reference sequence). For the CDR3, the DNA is TGTGCCAGTAGTATTGGTGGCAGGATGAGCTCTGGAAACACCATATATTTT. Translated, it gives CASSIGGRMSSGNTIYF.

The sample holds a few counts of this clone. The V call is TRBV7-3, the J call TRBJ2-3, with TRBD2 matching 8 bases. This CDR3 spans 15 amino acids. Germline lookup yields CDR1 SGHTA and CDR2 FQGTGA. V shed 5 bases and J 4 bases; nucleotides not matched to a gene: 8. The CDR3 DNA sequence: TGTGCCAGCAGCACCCGGGGGGGGGCCCCAGATACGCAGTATTTT. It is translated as CASSTRGGAPDTQYF.

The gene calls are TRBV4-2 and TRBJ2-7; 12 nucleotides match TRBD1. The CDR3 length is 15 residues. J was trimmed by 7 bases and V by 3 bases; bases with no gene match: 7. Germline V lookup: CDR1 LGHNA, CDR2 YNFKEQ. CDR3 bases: TGTGCCAGCAGCCATACCGGGACAGGGGGCAGGGAGCAGTACTTC. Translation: CASSHTGTGGREQYF.

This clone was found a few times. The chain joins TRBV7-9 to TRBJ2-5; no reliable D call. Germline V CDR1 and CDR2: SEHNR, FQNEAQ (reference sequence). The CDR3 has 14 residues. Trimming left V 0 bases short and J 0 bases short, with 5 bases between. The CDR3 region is CASSLARDQETQYF. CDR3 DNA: TGTGCCAGCAGCTTAGCCCGGGACCAAGAGACCCAGTACTTC.

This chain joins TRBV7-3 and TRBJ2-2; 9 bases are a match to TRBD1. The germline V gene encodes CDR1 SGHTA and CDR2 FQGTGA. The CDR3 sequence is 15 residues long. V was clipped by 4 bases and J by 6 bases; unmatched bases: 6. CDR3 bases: TGTGCCAGCAGCTCGACAGGGGGAGGTGCCGGGGAGCTGTTTTTT. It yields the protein CASSSTGGGAGELFF.

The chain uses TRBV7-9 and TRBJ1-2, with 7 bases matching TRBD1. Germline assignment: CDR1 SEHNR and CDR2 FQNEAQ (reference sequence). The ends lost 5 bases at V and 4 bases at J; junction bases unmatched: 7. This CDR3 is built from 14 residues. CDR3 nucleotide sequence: TGTGCCAGCAGCCCCCAGGGGGTAGCCTATGGCTACACCTTC. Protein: CASSPQGVAYGYTF.

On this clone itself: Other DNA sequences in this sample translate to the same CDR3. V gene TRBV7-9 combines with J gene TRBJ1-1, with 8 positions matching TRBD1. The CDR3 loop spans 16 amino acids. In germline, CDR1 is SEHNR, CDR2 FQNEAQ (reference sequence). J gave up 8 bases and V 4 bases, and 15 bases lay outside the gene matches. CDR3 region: CASSSVNRGGTTEAFF. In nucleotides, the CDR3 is TGTGCCAGCAGCTCAGTCAACAGGGGGGGGACGACCGAAGCTTTCTTT.

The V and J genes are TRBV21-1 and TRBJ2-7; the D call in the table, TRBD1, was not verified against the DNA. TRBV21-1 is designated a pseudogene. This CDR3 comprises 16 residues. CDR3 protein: CASSKGRRGHSYEQYF. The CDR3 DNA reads TGTGCCAGCAGCAAAGGGCGGAGGGGGCACTCCTACGAGCAGTACTTC.